This TCR beta chain was retrieved from a study of T cells after somatic rescue of genetic block. The table came from immunoSEQ multiplex PCR; TCRdb's copy has only in-frame clones and leaves some out. Among 55,000 or so clones listed, about 96% were seen once. The germline V gene has CDR1 MNHNS and CDR2 SASEGT. The V end was cut by 6 bases, the J end by 2 bases, with 5 bases between. The CDR3 has 11 residues. The chain combines TRBV6-1 with TRBJ2-7; no definite D call. The source material was peripheral blood mononuclear cells (PBMCs). This clonotype was sampled from a child younger than two. Here the CDR3 reads CASSNTYEQYF. The DNA for the CDR3 is TGTGCCAGCAGCAACACCTACGAGCAGTACTTC.